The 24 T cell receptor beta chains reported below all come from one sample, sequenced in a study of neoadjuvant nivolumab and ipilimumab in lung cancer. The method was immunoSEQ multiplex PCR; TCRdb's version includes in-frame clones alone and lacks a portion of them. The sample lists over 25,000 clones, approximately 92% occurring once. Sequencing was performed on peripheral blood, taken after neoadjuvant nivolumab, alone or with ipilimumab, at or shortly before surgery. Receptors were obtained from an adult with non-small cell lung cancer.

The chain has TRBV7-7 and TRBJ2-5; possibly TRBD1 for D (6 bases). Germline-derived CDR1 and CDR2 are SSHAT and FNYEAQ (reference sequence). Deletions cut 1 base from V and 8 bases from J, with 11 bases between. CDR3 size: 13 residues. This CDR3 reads CASSLGLQGTQYF. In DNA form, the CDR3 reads TGTGCCAGCAGCTTAGGCTTACAGGGCACCCAGTACTTC.

CDR3 DNA sequence: TGTGCCAGCTCACCAGTAGCCTCCTACGAGCAGTACTTC. Its translation is CASSPVASYEQYF. This chain connects TRBV18 to TRBJ2-7; D call uncertain. Germline CDR1 is KGHSH and CDR2 is LQKENI. With 2 bases removed from V and 0 bases from J, the gap between germline ends came to 5 bases. CDR3 length: 13 residues.

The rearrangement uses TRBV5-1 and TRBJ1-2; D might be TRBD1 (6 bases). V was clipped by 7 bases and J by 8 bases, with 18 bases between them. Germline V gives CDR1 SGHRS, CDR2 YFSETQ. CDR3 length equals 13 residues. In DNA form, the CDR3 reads TGCGCCAGCGACTTAACAGGGACGGGAGGCTACACCTTC. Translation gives CASDLTGTGGYTF.

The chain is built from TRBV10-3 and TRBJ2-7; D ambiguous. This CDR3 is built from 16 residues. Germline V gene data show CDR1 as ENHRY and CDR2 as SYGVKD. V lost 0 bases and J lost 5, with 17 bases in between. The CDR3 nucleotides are TGTGCCATCAGTGAGTCGAGTATCCCAGGATCCAACGAGCAGTACTTC. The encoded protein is CAISESSIPGSNEQYF.

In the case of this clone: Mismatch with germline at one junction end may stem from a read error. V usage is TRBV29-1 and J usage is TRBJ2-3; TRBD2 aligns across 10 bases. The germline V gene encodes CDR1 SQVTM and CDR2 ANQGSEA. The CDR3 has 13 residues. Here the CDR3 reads CSVEALAGDTQYF. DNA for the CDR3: TGCAGCGTTGAAGCTCTAGCGGGAGATACACAGTATTTT.

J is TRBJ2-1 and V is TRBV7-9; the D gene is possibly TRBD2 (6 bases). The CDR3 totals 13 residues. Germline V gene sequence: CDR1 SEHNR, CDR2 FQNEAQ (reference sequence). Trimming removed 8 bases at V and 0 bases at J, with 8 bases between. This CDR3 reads CASAGSSYNEQFF. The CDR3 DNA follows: TGTGCCAGCGCGGGAAGCTCCTACAATGAGCAGTTCTTC.

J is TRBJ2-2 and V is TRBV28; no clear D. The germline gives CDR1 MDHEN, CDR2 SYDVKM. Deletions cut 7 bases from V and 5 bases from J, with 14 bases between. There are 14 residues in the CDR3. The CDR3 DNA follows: TGTGCCAGCAATCAGTTCAAGAGAACCGGGGAGCTGTTTTTT. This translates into CASNQFKRTGELFF. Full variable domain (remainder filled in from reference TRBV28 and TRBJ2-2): DVKVTQSSRYLVKRTGEKVFLECVQDMDHENMFWYRQDPGLGLRLIYFSYDVKMKEKGDIPEGYSVSREKKERFSLILESASTNQTSMYLCASNQFKRTGELFFGEGSRLTVL.

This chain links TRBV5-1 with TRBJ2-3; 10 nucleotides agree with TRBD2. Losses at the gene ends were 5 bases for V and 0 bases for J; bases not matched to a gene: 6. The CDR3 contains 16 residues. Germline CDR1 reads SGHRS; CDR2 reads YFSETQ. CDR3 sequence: CASRSGLAESTDTQYF. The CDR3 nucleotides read TGCGCCAGCAGATCTGGACTAGCGGAGAGCACAGATACGCAGTATTTT.

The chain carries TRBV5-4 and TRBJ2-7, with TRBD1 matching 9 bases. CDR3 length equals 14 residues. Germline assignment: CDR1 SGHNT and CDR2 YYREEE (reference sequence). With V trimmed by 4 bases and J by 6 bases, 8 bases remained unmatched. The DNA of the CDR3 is TGTGCCAGCAGCGGCCGGGACAGGGCGGCCGAGCAGTACTTC. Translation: CASSGRDRAAEQYF. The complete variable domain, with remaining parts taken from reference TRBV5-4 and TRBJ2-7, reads ETGVTQSPTHLIKTRGQQVTLRCSSQSGHNTVSWYQQALGQGPQFIFQYYREEENGRGNFPPRFSGLQFPNYSSELNVNALELDDSALYLCASSGRDRAAEQYFGPGTRLTVT.

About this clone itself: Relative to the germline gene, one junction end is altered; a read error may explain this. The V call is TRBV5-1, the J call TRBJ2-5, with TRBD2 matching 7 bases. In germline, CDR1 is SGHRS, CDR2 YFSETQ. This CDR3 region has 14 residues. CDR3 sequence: CASSFGTTQETHYF. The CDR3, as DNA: TGCGCCAGCAGCTTTGGGACTACTCAAGAGACCCACTACTTC.

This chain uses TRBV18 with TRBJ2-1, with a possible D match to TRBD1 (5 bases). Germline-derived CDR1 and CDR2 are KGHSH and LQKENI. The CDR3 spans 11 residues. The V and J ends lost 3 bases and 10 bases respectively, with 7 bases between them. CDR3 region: CASSPGQEQFF. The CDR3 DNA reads TGTGCCAGCTCACCCGGACAAGAGCAGTTCTTC.

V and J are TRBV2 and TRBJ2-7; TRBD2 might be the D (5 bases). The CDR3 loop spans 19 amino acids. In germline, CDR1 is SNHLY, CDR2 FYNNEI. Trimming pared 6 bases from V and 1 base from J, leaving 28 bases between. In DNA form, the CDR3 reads TGTGCCAGCAGGACGCCCCGCCTCCGTAGCCAGCGGAATTCCTACGAGCAGTACTTC. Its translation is CASRTPRLRSQRNSYEQYF.

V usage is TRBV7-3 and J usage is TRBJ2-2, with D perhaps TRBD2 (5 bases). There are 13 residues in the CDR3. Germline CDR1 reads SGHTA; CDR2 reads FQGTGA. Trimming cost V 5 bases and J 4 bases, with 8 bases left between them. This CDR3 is CASSPTSTGELFF. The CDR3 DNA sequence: TGTGCCAGCAGCCCTACTAGCACCGGGGAGCTGTTTTTT.

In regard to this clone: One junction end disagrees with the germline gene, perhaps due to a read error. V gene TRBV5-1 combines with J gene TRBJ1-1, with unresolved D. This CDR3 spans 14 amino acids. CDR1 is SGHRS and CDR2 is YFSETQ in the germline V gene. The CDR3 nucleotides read TGCGCCAGCAACTTGGCTTGGGGAGGCACTGAAGCTTTCTTT. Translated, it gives CASNLAWGGTEAFF.

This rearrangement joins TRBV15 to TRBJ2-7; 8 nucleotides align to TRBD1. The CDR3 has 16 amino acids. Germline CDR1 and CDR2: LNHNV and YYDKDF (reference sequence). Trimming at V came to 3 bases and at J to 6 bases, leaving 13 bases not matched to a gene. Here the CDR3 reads CATSRGGQGKGGEQYF. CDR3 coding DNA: TGTGCCACCAGCAGGGGCGGACAGGGTAAAGGCGGCGAGCAGTACTTC.

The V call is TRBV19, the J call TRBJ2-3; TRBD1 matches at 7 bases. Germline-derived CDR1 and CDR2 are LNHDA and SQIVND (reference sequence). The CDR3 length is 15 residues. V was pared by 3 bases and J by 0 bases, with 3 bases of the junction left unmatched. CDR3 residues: CASSIGTASTDTQYF. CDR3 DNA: TGTGCCAGTAGTATCGGGACAGCTAGCACAGATACGCAGTATTTT.

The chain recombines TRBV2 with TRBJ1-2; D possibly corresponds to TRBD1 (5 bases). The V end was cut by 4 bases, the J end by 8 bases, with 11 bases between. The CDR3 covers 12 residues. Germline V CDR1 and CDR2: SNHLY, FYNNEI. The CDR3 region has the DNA TGTGCCAGCAGTGCCAGGGTAGTGGGCTACACCTTC. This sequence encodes CASSARVVGYTF.

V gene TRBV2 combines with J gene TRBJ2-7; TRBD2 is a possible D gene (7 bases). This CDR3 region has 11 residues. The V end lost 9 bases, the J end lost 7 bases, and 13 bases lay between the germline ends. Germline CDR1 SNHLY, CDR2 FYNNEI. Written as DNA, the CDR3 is TGTGCCAGTCAGGGGAGGGGAGAGCAGTACTTC. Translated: CASQGRGEQYF.

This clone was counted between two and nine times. Written as DNA, the CDR3 is TGCGCCAGCAGCTTTAGCACAGATACGCAGTATTTT. Translation: CASSFSTDTQYF. The V call is TRBV5-1, the J call TRBJ2-3; D is uncertain. The V gene lost 2 bases and the J gene lost 0 bases, with 1 base spanning the gap. Germline-derived CDR1 and CDR2 are SGHRS and YFSETQ. The CDR3 covers 12 residues. Full variable domain (outside the CDR3, taken from reference TRBV5-1 and TRBJ2-3): KAGVTQTPRYLIKTRGQQVTLSCSPISGHRSVSWYQQTPGQGLQFLFEYFSETQRNKGNFPGRFSGRQFSNSRSEMNVSTLELGDSALYLCASSFSTDTQYFGPGTRLTVL.

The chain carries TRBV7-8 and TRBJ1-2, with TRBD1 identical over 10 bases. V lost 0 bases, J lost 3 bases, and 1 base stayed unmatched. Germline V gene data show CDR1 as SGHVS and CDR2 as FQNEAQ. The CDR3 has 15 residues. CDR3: CASSLAGTGDYGYTF. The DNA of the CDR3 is TGTGCCAGCAGCTTAGCGGGGACAGGGGACTATGGCTACACCTTC.

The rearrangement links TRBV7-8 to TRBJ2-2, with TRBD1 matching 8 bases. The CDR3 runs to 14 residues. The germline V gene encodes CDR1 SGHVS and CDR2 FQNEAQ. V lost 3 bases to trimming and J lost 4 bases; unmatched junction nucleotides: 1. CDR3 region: CASSLGQVTGELFF. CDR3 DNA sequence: TGTGCCAGCAGCTTGGGACAGGTCACCGGGGAGCTGTTTTTT.

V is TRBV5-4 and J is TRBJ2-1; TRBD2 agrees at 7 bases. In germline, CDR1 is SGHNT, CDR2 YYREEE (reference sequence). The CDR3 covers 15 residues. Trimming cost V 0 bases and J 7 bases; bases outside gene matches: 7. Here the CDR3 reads CASSLDAGVGNEQFF. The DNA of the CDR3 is TGTGCCAGCAGCTTGGACGCGGGGGTTGGTAATGAGCAGTTCTTC. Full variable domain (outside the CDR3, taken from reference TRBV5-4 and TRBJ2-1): ETGVTQSPTHLIKTRGQQVTLRCSSQSGHNTVSWYQQALGQGPQFIFQYYREEENGRGNFPPRFSGLQFPNYSSELNVNALELDDSALYLCASSLDAGVGNEQFFGPGTRLTVL.

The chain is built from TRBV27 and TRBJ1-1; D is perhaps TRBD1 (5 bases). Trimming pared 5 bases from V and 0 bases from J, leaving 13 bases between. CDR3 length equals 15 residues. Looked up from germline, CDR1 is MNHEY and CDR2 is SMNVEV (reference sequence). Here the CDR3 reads CASSLGRGMNTEAFF. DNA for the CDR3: TGTGCCAGCAGTCTCGGACGGGGGATGAACACTGAAGCTTTCTTT.

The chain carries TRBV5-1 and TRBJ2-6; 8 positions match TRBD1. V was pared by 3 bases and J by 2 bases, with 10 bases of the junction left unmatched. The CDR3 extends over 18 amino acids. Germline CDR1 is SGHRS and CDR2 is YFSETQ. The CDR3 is CASSYSRQGIPGANVLTF. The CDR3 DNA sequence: TGCGCCAGCAGCTACTCCCGACAGGGGATCCCTGGGGCCAACGTCCTGACTTTC.